These 27 T cell receptor beta chains were sequenced from one sample in a study of shared clonotypes between healthy human individuals (TCRdb year 2020). Receptor amplification or capture employed the immunoSEQ multiplex PCR assay. TCRdb retrieved this table from immuneACCESS and kept in-frame rearrangements only. Not all clones are present; in checked studies, unresolved V genes account for under half, and no reason is known for the remainder. The sample table records approximately 2.1 million clones; approximately 93% of these occur just once. 0.39% of the sample comes from the top ten. Sequencing was performed on naive CD4+ T cells from PBMCs. This sample's cell subset or site label indicates: CD45RA+ positively selected. Receptor source: a man between 18 and 35 years old in good health. Some clones in this sample may be carry-over from other donors' samples.

The rearrangement uses TRBV6-6 and TRBJ2-4; tentatively, D is TRBD2 (5 bases). The CDR3 sequence is 11 residues long. The ends were cut back, 7 bases at V and 7 bases at J, with 8 bases in the middle. Germline values: CDR1 MNHNY, CDR2 SVGAGI (reference sequence). Written as DNA, the CDR3 is TGTGCCAGCACCGGGGAGAACATTCAGTACTTC. It specifies CASTGENIQYF.

V usage is TRBV11-2 and J usage is TRBJ2-2; TRBD1 is a possible D gene (6 bases). V was cut by 8 bases and J by 1 base, with 14 bases left in between. Germline V gene sequence: CDR1 SGHAT, CDR2 FQNNGV. The CDR3 is made up of 15 amino acids. CDR3 sequence reads: CASFSGTLNTGELFF. The CDR3, as DNA: TGTGCCAGCTTCTCTGGGACACTGAACACCGGGGAGCTGTTTTTT. Full variable domain (outside the CDR3, taken from reference TRBV11-2 and TRBJ2-2): EAGVAQSPRYKIIEKRQSVAFWCNPISGHATLYWYQQILGQGPKLLIQFQNNGVVDDSQLPKDRFSAERLKGVDSTLKIQPAKLEDSAVYLCASFSGTLNTGELFFGEGSRLTVL.

J is TRBJ2-3 and V is TRBV7-8; tentatively, D is TRBD2 (5 bases). CDR1 and CDR2 from the germline V gene are SGHVS and FQNEAQ. The V gene lost 1 base and the J gene lost 4 bases, with 15 bases spanning the gap. The CDR3 has 16 residues. CDR3 amino acids: CASSLVLIGVADTQYF. The CDR3 bases are TGTGCCAGCAGCTTAGTTCTTATCGGGGTCGCAGATACGCAGTATTTT.

The chain joins TRBV13 to TRBJ1-1, with D possibly TRBD1 on 5 matching bases. The germline V and J ends were trimmed by 5 bases and 7 bases, with 20 bases remaining between them. The CDR3 is 15 amino acids. CDR1 and CDR2 (germline): PRHDT, FYEKMQ (reference sequence). CDR3 sequence: CASSPRWTPGGEAFF. As DNA, the CDR3 is TGTGCCAGCAGCCCCCGGTGGACACCCGGCGGTGAAGCTTTCTTT.

The V and J genes are TRBV28 and TRBJ1-1, with unresolved D. Trimming removed 1 base from V and 9 bases from J, with 6 bases in between. Germline CDR1 and CDR2: MDHEN and SYDVKM. This CDR3 has 11 amino acids. The CDR3 loop is CASSLYGKAFF. DNA for the CDR3: TGTGCCAGCAGTTTATACGGTAAAGCTTTCTTT.

This clone was recorded only once. The chain recombines TRBV7-2 with TRBJ2-1; 9 bases agree with TRBD2. Germline values: CDR1 SGHTA, CDR2 FQGNSA. The CDR3 consists of 16 residues. The J segment lost 4 bases and the V segment lost 3 bases, leaving 7 bases of the junction unmatched. As DNA, the CDR3 is TGTGCCAGCAGCTTTAACGCGGGAGGGAAATACAATGAGCAGTTCTTC. It is translated as CASSFNAGGKYNEQFF.

This clone showed up just once. Other nucleotide sequences in the sample specify the same CDR3. This sequence joins TRBV28 and TRBJ2-3, with no clear D. V lost 1 base and J lost 5, with 4 bases in between. The CDR3 covers 12 residues. In germline, CDR1 is MDHEN, CDR2 SYDVKM. This chain's CDR3 is CASSLSGDTQYF. CDR3 coding DNA: TGTGCCAGCAGTTTATCGGGAGATACGCAGTATTTT.

The chain uses TRBV7-3 and TRBJ2-2; TRBD2 is a possible D gene (6 bases). Germline lookup yields CDR1 SGHTA and CDR2 FQGTGA. There are 17 residues in the CDR3. V gave up 5 bases and J gave up 3 bases, with 19 bases separating them. Here the CDR3 reads CASSPIPGLAYTGELFF. CDR3 DNA: TGTGCCAGCAGCCCGATTCCGGGGCTAGCGTACACCGGGGAGCTGTTTTTT.

This chain joins TRBV6-5 and TRBJ2-2, with D perhaps matching TRBD2 (5 bases). There are 13 residues in the CDR3. Germline V gene sequence: CDR1 MNHEY, CDR2 SVGAGI. V shed 10 bases and J shed 6 bases, with 15 bases lying between them. In nucleotides, the CDR3 is TGTGCCACACGAAACCCCGGGGCCGGGGAGCTGTTTTTT. Translation: CATRNPGAGELFF.

The chain couples TRBV5-1 to TRBJ2-6; possible D gene TRBD1, 5 bases. Germline V gene sequence: CDR1 SGHRS, CDR2 YFSETQ. The CDR3 loop spans 21 amino acids. V was pared by 0 bases and J by 0 bases, with 22 bases between. The CDR3 DNA follows: TGCGCCAGCAGCTTGGCCCACCCTATACGAGAAGACAGCTCTGGGGCCAACGTCCTGACTTTC. Amino acids: CASSLAHPIREDSSGANVLTF. Combining the CDR3 with reference TRBV5-1 and TRBJ2-6 gives the whole variable domain KAGVTQTPRYLIKTRGQQVTLSCSPISGHRSVSWYQQTPGQGLQFLFEYFSETQRNKGNFPGRFSGRQFSNSRSEMNVSTLELGDSALYLCASSLAHPIREDSSGANVLTFGAGSRLTVL.

The rearrangement joins TRBV9 to TRBJ2-5; TRBD2 matches 7 bases. J lost 3 bases, V lost 1 base, and 15 bases had no gene match. The CDR3 has 18 amino acids. Germline CDR1 reads SGDLS; CDR2 reads YYNGEE. In nucleotides, the CDR3 is TGTGCCAGCAGCGTATTTATTGGGGCGGGAGAAGTGGAAGAGACCCAGTACTTC. The encoded protein is CASSVFIGAGEVEETQYF.

The gene calls are TRBV6-5 and TRBJ2-7; possible D gene TRBD1, 6 bases. In germline, CDR1 is MNHEY, CDR2 SVGAGI. Trimming left V 3 bases short and J 3 bases short, with 15 bases between. This CDR3 contains 15 residues. In DNA, the CDR3 is TGTGCCAGCAGTTATGAACCCAGGGGAATCTACGAGCAGTACTTC. Its translation is CASSYEPRGIYEQYF.

The rearrangement joins TRBV4-2 to TRBJ2-2, with D unclear. V was trimmed by 2 bases and J by 1 base, leaving 8 bases between them. Germline V CDR1 and CDR2: LGHNA, YNFKEQ. This CDR3 is 15 amino acids long. CDR3 residues: CASSQSRRNTGELFF. The CDR3 coding sequence is TGTGCCAGCAGCCAATCCAGGAGGAACACCGGGGAGCTGTTTTTT.

J is TRBJ1-3 and V is TRBV28, with a tentative D call TRBD1 (5 bases). V lost 6 bases to trimming and J lost 0 bases, with 9 bases between them. Per germline, CDR1 MDHEN and CDR2 SYDVKM. The CDR3 consists of 14 residues. Here the CDR3 reads CASRGPFSGNTIYF. CDR3 nucleotides: TGTGCCAGCAGGGGACCATTCTCTGGAAACACCATATATTTT.

V is TRBV5-6 and J is TRBJ1-5; TRBD1 might be the D (5 bases). Between the trimmed V and J ends, which lost 4 bases and 0 bases, there was a span of 17 bases. CDR1 and CDR2 (germline): SGHDT, YYEEEE. This CDR3 is 17 amino acids long. The CDR3 DNA reads TGTGCCAGCAGCGCCGGGGGGGAGAACTATAGCAATCAGCCCCAGCATTTT. This translates into CASSAGGENYSNQPQHF. Looking up the rest from reference TRBV5-6 and TRBJ1-5 gives the full variable domain: DAGVTQSPTHLIKTRGQQVTLRCSPKSGHDTVSWYQQALGQGPQFIFQYYEEEERQRGNFPDRFSGHQFPNYSSELNVNALLLGDSALYLCASSAGGENYSNQPQHFGDGTRLSIL.

This clone appeared a single time. This rearrangement joins TRBV21-1 to TRBJ2-1; the table's D gene call, TRBD2, was not cross checked with the DNA. TRBV21-1 is described as a pseudogene. This CDR3 spans 18 amino acids. CDR3 sequence: CASSKGGWWSGRNNEQFF. In nucleotides, the CDR3 is TGTGCCAGCAGCAAGGGGGGTTGGTGGAGCGGGAGGAACAATGAGCAGTTCTTC.

This rearrangement joins TRBV9 to TRBJ2-1; TRBD1 matches 9 bases. Germline V CDR1 and CDR2: SGDLS, YYNGEE. CDR3 size: 16 residues. Unmatched junction bases numbered 5, after V lost 4 bases and J lost 0 bases. The CDR3 region is CASSRDRGGSYNEQFF. The CDR3 bases are TGTGCCAGCAGCCGAGACAGGGGGGGCTCCTACAATGAGCAGTTCTTC. Drawing the rest from reference TRBV9 and TRBJ2-1, the complete variable domain is DSGVTQTPKHLITATGQRVTLRCSPRSGDLSVYWYQQSLDQGLQFLIQYYNGEERAKGNILERFSAQQFPDLHSELNLSSLELGDSALYFCASSRDRGGSYNEQFFGPGTRLTVL.

The chain has TRBV2 and TRBJ2-5; D remains ambiguous. This CDR3 region has 11 residues. Trimming took off 4 bases at V and 5 bases at J, with 5 bases between the two ends. The V gene's germline CDR1 is SNHLY and CDR2 FYNNEI. CDR3 bases: TGTGCCAGCAGTGCTTGGGAGACCCAGTACTTC. Its protein product is CASSAWETQYF.

The chain has TRBV7-2 and TRBJ1-1, with D possibly TRBD1 on 5 matching bases. This CDR3 comprises 12 residues. CDR1 and CDR2 (germline): SGHTA, FQGNSA. The V gene lost 5 bases and the J gene lost 8 bases, with 12 bases spanning the gap. The CDR3 DNA reads TGTGCCAGCAGCCGAGGGGCGCGGGAAGCTTTCTTT. Its protein product is CASSRGAREAFF.

The CDR3 sequence: CASSLGPGGNQPQHF. The DNA of the CDR3 is TGTGCCAGCTCACTTGGACCTGGTGGCAATCAGCCCCAGCATTTT. The chain carries TRBV18 and TRBJ1-5; no reliable D call. This CDR3 has 15 residues. Germline V gene sequence: CDR1 KGHSH, CDR2 LQKENI. Trimming stripped 4 bases from V and 2 bases from J, with 12 bases between.

The chain links TRBV30 to TRBJ2-7; D perhaps matches TRBD2 (6 bases). CDR3 length: 15 amino acids. CDR1 is GTSNPN and CDR2 is SVGIG in the germline V gene (reference sequence). Trimming shortened V by 5 bases and J by 6 bases, and 23 bases separated the two germline ends. Written as DNA, the CDR3 is TGTGCCTGGGAGGGGACTGGAGGGACCCTGGGCGAGCAGTACTTC. This codes for CAWEGTGGTLGEQYF.

The chain uses TRBV10-2 and TRBJ2-5; TRBD2 is a possible D gene (6 bases). Germline CDR1 reads WSHSY; CDR2 reads SAAADI. The CDR3 is made up of 12 amino acids. V lost 6 bases, J lost 5 bases, and 10 bases lay in between. As DNA, the CDR3 is TGCGCCAGCAGCAGCGGGCCTGAGACCCAGTACTTC. Amino acid sequence: CASSSGPETQYF.

V usage is TRBV6-5 and J usage is TRBJ2-1; D remains unclear. Germline V CDR1 and CDR2: MNHEY, SVGAGI. V lost 0 bases and J 5 bases, leaving 8 bases between the germline ends. This CDR3 has 14 residues. CDR3 residues: CASSYSSPNNEQFF. CDR3 in DNA: TGTGCCAGCAGTTACTCCTCACCGAACAATGAGCAGTTCTTC.

The rearrangement uses TRBV15 and TRBJ1-5; 12 nucleotides match TRBD1. The CDR3 is 16 amino acids. Trimming cost V 3 bases and J 6 bases; bases outside gene matches: 6. Per the germline V gene, CDR1 is LNHNV and CDR2 is YYDKDF (reference sequence). The CDR3 reads CATSSGGQGAGQPQHF. In DNA, the CDR3 is TGTGCCACCAGCAGCGGGGGACAGGGGGCAGGTCAGCCCCAGCATTTT.

The genes are TRBV4-2 and TRBJ1-2, with a weak D call TRBD1 (5 bases). The CDR3 loop spans 15 amino acids. Trimming took off 3 bases at V and 6 bases at J, with 17 bases between the two ends. The germline CDR1 and CDR2 sequences are LGHNA and YNFKEQ. The CDR3 DNA follows: TGTGCCAGCAGCCACCGACCGGGAGTGGGGGATGGCTACACCTTC. This sequence encodes CASSHRPGVGDGYTF.

The DNA of the CDR3 is TGCGCCAGCAGCGGGACAGGGACTGGGAACACTGAAGCTTTCTTT. Translated, it gives CASSGTGTGNTEAFF. J is TRBJ1-1 and V is TRBV5-1, with 9 nucleotides matching TRBD1. The V gene end was trimmed by 4 bases and the J gene end by 1 base; junction bases not matched to a gene: 5. The CDR3 contains 15 residues. Germline CDR1 is SGHRS and CDR2 is YFSETQ.

The chain uses TRBV5-1 and TRBJ2-3; weak D call: TRBD2 (6 bases). This CDR3 contains 14 residues. Trimming left V 4 bases short and J 1 base short, with 10 bases between. The germline V gene encodes CDR1 SGHRS and CDR2 YFSETQ. The CDR3: CASSRGLRTDTQYF. CDR3 nucleotide sequence: TGCGCCAGCAGCCGGGGACTTCGCACAGATACGCAGTATTTT.